Below, one T cell receptor beta chain is given with its context. This entry belongs to a study of T cell responses to AZD1222 COVID-19 vaccine. V dropped 6 bases and J dropped 1 base, with 9 bases sitting between them. Germline assignment: CDR1 SEHNR and CDR2 FQNEAQ (reference sequence). The CDR3 is 13 amino acids. TCRdb's copy holds only in-frame clones and misses some; the assay was immunoSEQ multiplex PCR. The sample gives 160,000 or so clones, approximately 94% of which show up once; about 2.5% is in the top ten. The source is an adult in good health. The starting material was peripheral blood, obtained on day 0 of AZD1222 vaccination. The rearrangement links TRBV7-9 to TRBJ1-2, with unresolved D. The CDR3 region has the DNA TGTGCCAGCAGATTACCCGTTAACTATGGCTACACCTTC. This encodes CASRLPVNYGYTF.